Following are 30 T cell receptor beta chains from one sample sequenced in a study of PD-L1 blockade in urothelial cancer. The time point denotes: peripheral blood 6 weeks after treatment start. Only in-frame clones appear in the TCRdb table, and some are missing; sequencing was by immunoSEQ multiplex PCR. The table lists about 120,000 clones, approximately 90% of them singletons. This material consisted of PBMCs, taken around atezolizumab (anti-PD-L1) treatment. These receptors were taken from a man aged 55 to 70 with urothelial cancer.

The rearrangement joins TRBV5-1 to TRBJ2-1, with D maybe TRBD2 (8 bases). CDR1 and CDR2 from the germline V gene are SGHRS and YFSETQ. There are 18 residues in the CDR3. Trimming stripped 3 bases from V and 3 bases from J, with 22 bases between. The CDR3 DNA reads TGCGCCAGCAGCTCAAGACAGGGTTCAGCGGGGGTCTACAATGAGCAGTTCTTC. Translating gives CASSSRQGSAGVYNEQFF.

In the case of this clone: Within the sample, other DNA sequences also encode this same CDR3. This chain connects TRBV5-4 to TRBJ1-2; no definite D call. Trimming cost V 0 bases and J 2 bases, with 8 bases left between them. Germline assignment: CDR1 SGHNT and CDR2 YYREEE (reference sequence). The CDR3 is 14 residues long. As DNA, the CDR3 is TGTGCCAGCAGCTTGGCTGGAGACAACTATGGCTACACCTTC. This gives the protein CASSLAGDNYGYTF.

The chain uses TRBV5-1 and TRBJ2-5, with 9 positions matching TRBD2. Per germline, CDR1 SGHRS and CDR2 YFSETQ. The CDR3 is 15 amino acids. After removal of 4 bases from V and 5 bases from J, the junction contained 9 bases not matched to a gene. In DNA form, the CDR3 reads TGCGCCAGCAGCACGAGCGGGGGGCCCGGGGAGACCCAGTACTTC. Translated, it gives CASSTSGGPGETQYF. The full variable domain, rest sourced from reference TRBV5-1 and TRBJ2-5, is KAGVTQTPRYLIKTRGQQVTLSCSPISGHRSVSWYQQTPGQGLQFLFEYFSETQRNKGNFPGRFSGRQFSNSRSEMNVSTLELGDSALYLCASSTSGGPGETQYFGPGTRLLVL.

This clone appeared a single time. The chain joins TRBV19 to TRBJ2-3; TRBD2 might be the D (5 bases). This CDR3 region has 14 residues. Germline V gene lookup returns CDR1 LNHDA and CDR2 SQIVND (reference sequence). The V end was cut by 5 bases, the J end by 1 base, with 10 bases between. The CDR3 here is CASSARGGTDTQYF. The CDR3 DNA is TGTGCCAGTAGTGCCCGGGGAGGCACAGATACGCAGTATTTT.

The chain has TRBV5-6 and TRBJ2-1, with D possibly TRBD1 on 6 matching bases. The length of the CDR3 is 12 residues. From germline, CDR1 is SGHDT and CDR2 YYEEEE. The V end was cut by 4 bases, the J end by 9 bases, with 11 bases between. The CDR3 DNA is TGTGCCAGCAGCATTAACAGGGCTGAGCAGTTCTTC. This gives the protein CASSINRAEQFF.

The V and J genes are TRBV6-6 and TRBJ1-2; TRBD1 aligns across 8 bases. The germline V gene has CDR1 MNHNY and CDR2 SVGAGI (reference sequence). This CDR3 has 15 amino acids. Trimming removed 2 bases from V and 1 base from J; junction bases left unmatched: 3. CDR3 nucleotides: TGTGCCAGCAGTTACAGCGGACAGGGTAACTATGGCTACACCTTC. It specifies CASSYSGQGNYGYTF.

The V call is TRBV6-5, the J call TRBJ2-7; the match to TRBD2 covers 7 bases. Germline-derived CDR1 and CDR2 are MNHEY and SVGAGI. V lost 6 bases, J lost 2 bases, and 4 bases stayed unmatched. The length of the CDR3 is 13 residues. As DNA, the CDR3 is TGTGCCAGCAGGTGGGGGAGGGCCTACGAGCAGTACTTC. Translation: CASRWGRAYEQYF.

V is TRBV5-1 and J is TRBJ1-2; TRBD1 matches 7 bases. Losses at the gene ends were 2 bases for V and 7 bases for J; bases not matched to a gene: 5. Looked up from germline, CDR1 is SGHRS and CDR2 is YFSETQ. The CDR3 runs 13 residues. The CDR3 DNA sequence: TGCGCCAGCAGCTTTACAGGGGTCGGTGGCTACACCTTC. This gives the protein CASSFTGVGGYTF.

On this clone: This sample also contains other DNA sequences that code for the same CDR3. The chain uses TRBV6-6 and TRBJ2-7, with D unresolved. Germline assignment: CDR1 MNHNY and CDR2 SVGAGI (reference sequence). V was cut by 0 bases and J by 0 bases, with 9 bases left in between. This CDR3 is built from 15 residues. CDR3 residues: CASSYSPDNSYEQYF. Written as DNA, the CDR3 is TGTGCCAGCAGTTACTCGCCCGACAACTCCTACGAGCAGTACTTC.

V gene TRBV7-9 combines with J gene TRBJ1-3; D unclear. The CDR3 runs to 15 residues. V was cut by 5 bases and J by 4 bases, with 15 bases left in between. CDR1 is SEHNR, CDR2 FQNEAQ, per germline (reference sequence). Written as DNA, the CDR3 is TGTGCCAGCAGCCAATTCGGGTCGTCGGGAAACACCATATATTTT. This translates into CASSQFGSSGNTIYF.

V gene TRBV29-1 combines with J gene TRBJ1-3; 8 positions match TRBD1. The germline V gene encodes CDR1 SQVTM and CDR2 ANQGSEA. V lost 3 bases, J lost 2 bases, and 3 bases stayed unmatched. The CDR3 length is 14 residues. The CDR3 spells CSVDVQGAGNTIYF. The CDR3 coding sequence is TGCAGCGTTGATGTACAGGGGGCTGGAAACACCATATATTTT.

The chain joins TRBV7-6 to TRBJ1-2, with TRBD1 matching 7 bases. The CDR3 is made up of 14 amino acids. Germline CDR1 SGHVS, CDR2 FNYEAQ. Trimming at V came to 1 base and at J to 5 bases, leaving 4 bases not matched to a gene. CDR3 residues: CASSLEQGFYGYTF. The CDR3, as DNA: TGTGCCAGCAGCTTAGAACAGGGGTTTTATGGCTACACCTTC.

The CDR3 is CSAIAGVGEQYF. The CDR3, as DNA: TGCAGCGCAATAGCGGGAGTTGGCGAGCAGTACTTC. The chain recombines TRBV29-1 with TRBJ2-7; 9 bases are a match to TRBD2. This CDR3 has 12 amino acids. V shed 7 bases and J 6 bases; nucleotides not matched to a gene: 7. In germline, CDR1 is SQVTM, CDR2 ANQGSEA.

The V call is TRBV28, the J call TRBJ1-3; D is undetermined. Germline CDR1 reads MDHEN; CDR2 reads SYDVKM. Trimming took off 3 bases at V and 4 bases at J, with 13 bases between the two ends. This CDR3 region has 15 residues. The CDR3 sequence is CASSFEPFRGNTIYF. CDR3 coding DNA: TGTGCCAGCAGTTTCGAGCCCTTCAGGGGAAACACCATATATTTT.

DNA of the CDR3: TGTGCCAGCAGCTCCGGCGCGGACATGTCATTTGGGGAGCAGTACTTC. It translates to CASSSGADMSFGEQYF. The gene calls are TRBV5-5 and TRBJ2-7; possible D gene TRBD1, 5 bases. V gave up 3 bases and J gave up 7 bases, with 23 bases separating them. CDR3 size: 16 residues. Germline V CDR1 and CDR2: SGHKS, YYEKEE (reference sequence). Combining the CDR3 with reference TRBV5-5 and TRBJ2-7 gives the whole variable domain DAGVTQSPTHLIKTRGQQVTLRCSPISGHKSVSWYQQVLGQGPQFIFQYYEKEERGRGNFPDRFSARQFPNYSSELNVNALLLGDSALYLCASSSGADMSFGEQYFGPGTRLTVT.

This chain joins TRBV6-5 and TRBJ2-1; TRBD2 is a possible D gene (6 bases). Per the germline V gene, CDR1 is MNHEY and CDR2 is SVGAGI. Trimming left V 0 bases short and J 9 bases short, with 15 bases between. The CDR3 has 15 amino acids. CDR3 coding DNA: TGTGCCAGCAGTTACTCCCCGGACGGGGGATCTGAGCAGTTCTTC. Its protein product is CASSYSPDGGSEQFF.

The chain links TRBV5-1 to TRBJ2-7, with TRBD2 identical over 9 bases. The CDR3 is 14 residues long. V dropped 4 bases and J dropped 5; count of bases not matched to a gene: 7. CDR1 SGHRS and CDR2 YFSETQ come from the germline V gene. The CDR3: CASSPLAGVNEQYF. DNA for the CDR3: TGCGCCAGCAGCCCCTTAGCGGGAGTTAACGAGCAGTACTTC.

This chain connects TRBV2 to TRBJ2-5; 7 bases match TRBD2. CDR1 and CDR2 (germline): SNHLY, FYNNEI. With V trimmed by 8 bases and J by 3 bases, 9 bases remained unmatched. This CDR3 comprises 14 residues. This chain's CDR3 is CASRRGGTEETQYF. The CDR3 DNA is TGTGCCAGCCGGAGGGGAGGGACTGAAGAGACCCAGTACTTC.

V is TRBV7-3 and J is TRBJ2-1, with D possibly being TRBD1 (6 bases). The CDR3 is made up of 15 amino acids. CDR1 is SGHTA, CDR2 FQGTGA, per germline. V was cut by 0 bases and J by 8 bases, with 14 bases left in between. DNA for the CDR3: TGTGCCAGCAGCTTAACGCCAGGGGCATTCGATGAGCAGTTCTTC. This sequence encodes CASSLTPGAFDEQFF.

The CDR3 DNA sequence: TGTGCCAGCACCTCTGGTGGCATCCCTAACTATGGCTACACCTTC. It codes for CASTSGGIPNYGYTF. The rearrangement joins TRBV28 to TRBJ1-2; D gene ambiguous. This CDR3 has 15 residues. V lost 7 bases to trimming and J lost 0 bases, with 15 bases between them. The germline V gene has CDR1 MDHEN and CDR2 SYDVKM.

V usage is TRBV4-2 and J usage is TRBJ2-5, with D tentatively TRBD1 (6 bases). With 3 bases removed from V and 4 bases from J, the gap between germline ends came to 12 bases. The CDR3 loop spans 14 amino acids. Germline CDR1 is LGHNA and CDR2 is YNFKEQ. The CDR3 loop is CASSHGGRGETQYF. The CDR3 region has the DNA TGTGCCAGCAGCCACGGCGGCAGGGGAGAGACCCAGTACTTC.

The CDR3 is CASTRDRVGNEQYF. The DNA for the CDR3 is TGCGCCAGCACTCGGGACAGGGTAGGAAACGAGCAGTACTTC. The J gene is TRBJ2-7, the V gene TRBV5-1, with TRBD1 identical over 9 bases. This CDR3 is 14 amino acids long. With V trimmed by 6 bases and J by 5 bases, 9 bases remained unmatched. The germline CDR1 and CDR2 sequences are SGHRS and YFSETQ.

The V gene is TRBV19, the J gene TRBJ1-5, with D possibly matching TRBD1 (6 bases). V lost 10 bases to trimming and J lost 7 bases, with 17 bases between them. Germline assignment: CDR1 LNHDA and CDR2 SQIVND (reference sequence). This CDR3 has 13 residues. For the CDR3, the DNA is TGTGCCACCACCCCACAGGGCGAACAGCCCCAGCATTTT. Translating it yields CATTPQGEQPQHF.

The chain combines TRBV11-2 with TRBJ2-7; 9 nucleotides line up with TRBD1. The CDR3 is made up of 15 amino acids. CDR1 is SGHAT, CDR2 FQNNGV, per germline. With 3 bases clipped from V and 4 bases from J, the junction kept 7 bases outside the gene matches. CDR3 sequence: CASSFWDRALYEQYF. DNA for the CDR3: TGTGCCAGCAGCTTTTGGGACAGGGCGTTGTACGAGCAGTACTTC.

This sequence joins TRBV6-1 and TRBJ2-7; D unclear. CDR1 MNHNS and CDR2 SASEGT come from the germline V gene. The CDR3 is 11 residues long. Trimming stripped 3 bases from V and 4 bases from J, with 4 bases between. Here the CDR3 reads CASSDYYEQYF. The CDR3 DNA follows: TGTGCCAGCAGTGACTATTACGAGCAGTACTTC.

Only one count was recorded for this clone. The chain recombines TRBV5-1 with TRBJ2-7; D may be TRBD2 (6 bases). The CDR3 is 15 residues long. The germline gives CDR1 SGHRS, CDR2 YFSETQ. The V end was cut by 4 bases, the J end by 2 bases, with 16 bases between. CDR3 DNA: TGCGCCAGCAGCCTGGCTGCGGAGGGCCCCTACGAGCAGTACTTC. Protein sequence: CASSLAAEGPYEQYF.

The chain combines TRBV6-5 with TRBJ2-7, with TRBD1 as a possible D gene (6 bases). Germline assignment: CDR1 MNHEY and CDR2 SVGAGI. Trimming pared 2 bases from V and 5 bases from J, leaving 13 bases between. CDR3 length equals 14 residues. The CDR3 here is CASSYGGPQDEQYF. The CDR3 DNA is TGTGCCAGCAGTTACGGGGGCCCCCAGGACGAGCAGTACTTC.

This rearrangement joins TRBV9 to TRBJ2-3; 10 nucleotides match TRBD2. CDR1 SGDLS and CDR2 YYNGEE come from the germline V gene. V lost 1 base, J lost 3 bases, and 11 bases stayed unmatched. The length of the CDR3 is 18 residues. The CDR3 protein is CASSVLGLAGVGTDTQYF. The CDR3 coding sequence is TGTGCCAGCAGCGTATTGGGCCTAGCGGGAGTTGGTACAGATACGCAGTATTTT.

The V and J genes are TRBV7-8 and TRBJ2-7, with 7 bases matching TRBD2. V trimming: 1 base; J trimming: 2 bases; junction bases outside the gene matches: 8. This CDR3 is built from 16 residues. Germline assignment: CDR1 SGHVS and CDR2 FQNEAQ. DNA of the CDR3: TGTGCCAGCAGCTTAGGGGGGGGGTCCAACCCCTACGAGCAGTACTTC. Protein sequence: CASSLGGGSNPYEQYF.

This rearrangement joins TRBV28 to TRBJ1-5; the match to TRBD1 covers 7 bases. CDR3 length: 15 residues. Per the germline V gene, CDR1 is MDHEN and CDR2 is SYDVKM. V was pared by 2 bases and J by 4 bases, with 5 bases of the junction left unmatched. In DNA, the CDR3 is TGTGCCAGCAGTTTACAGGGACAGATAAATCAGCCCCAGCATTTT. Translation gives CASSLQGQINQPQHF.